The source of this TCR beta chain is a study of cytomegalovirus exposure and HLA in healthy donors. Study summary: Tens of millions of unique TCRs from HLA-typed donors made up an early data release.

Worth noting for this clone: Its specificity is not known.

PCR involved 60 Vbeta and 13 Jbeta primers. TCRdb keeps only in-frame clones here, not all; method: immunoSEQ multiplex PCR. This table holds a few hundred thousand clones, approximately 80% found once. Trimming took off 6 bases at V and 3 bases at J, with 17 bases between the two ends. Per the germline V gene, CDR1 is MNHNS and CDR2 is SASEGT. The length of the CDR3 is 15 residues. Study-level results: TCR beta V segments were, for the most part, productive about 87% or about 30% of the time in an earlier analysis.

The sample was PBMCs. This receptor was identified in a woman aged 55 to 70 in good health and CMV-seropositive. The chain combines TRBV6-1 with TRBJ1-1; tentative D call: TRBD1 (5 bases). CDR3 sequence reads: CASSPLPAGYTEAFF. In DNA form, the CDR3 reads TGTGCCAGCAGCCCCTTGCCCGCAGGGTACACTGAAGCTTTCTTT.